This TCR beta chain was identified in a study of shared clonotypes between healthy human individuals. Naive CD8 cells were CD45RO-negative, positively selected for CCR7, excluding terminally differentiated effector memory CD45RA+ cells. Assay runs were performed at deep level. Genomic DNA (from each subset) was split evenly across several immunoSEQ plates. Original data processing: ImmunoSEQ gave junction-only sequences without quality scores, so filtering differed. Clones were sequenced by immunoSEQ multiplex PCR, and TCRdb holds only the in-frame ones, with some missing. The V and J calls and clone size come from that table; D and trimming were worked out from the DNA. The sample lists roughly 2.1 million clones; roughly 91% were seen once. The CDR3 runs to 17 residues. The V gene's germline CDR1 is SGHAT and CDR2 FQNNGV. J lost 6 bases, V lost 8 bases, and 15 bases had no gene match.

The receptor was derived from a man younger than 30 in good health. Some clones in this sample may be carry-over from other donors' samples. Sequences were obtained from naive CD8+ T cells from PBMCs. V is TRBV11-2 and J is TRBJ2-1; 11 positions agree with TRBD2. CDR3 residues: CASAHWGSGGAGNEQFF. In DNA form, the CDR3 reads TGTGCCAGCGCCCACTGGGGTAGCGGGGGGGCCGGCAATGAGCAGTTCTTC.